This T cell receptor (beta chain) was found in a study of identical twins. Germline V gives CDR1 DFQATT, CDR2 SNEGSKA (reference sequence). The CDR3 has 15 residues. V was pared by 0 bases and J by 1 base, with 4 bases of the junction left unmatched. Study-level results: Cross-sectional statistical analysis, not tracking of the same donors, underpinned the conclusions.

This clonotype showed up just a few times. Its antigen is as yet unknown. Through template switching, a universal primer site was introduced, and the cDNA contained unique molecular identifiers. One entry per CDR3 protein, called by TCRdb with MiXCR from the 5' RACE reads. Counted here are some 1,700,000 distinct CDR3 sequences, under 35% occurring once; the ten biggest clones make up 0.27%. Material: cord blood. This sequence was found in a newborn girl in good health. V and J are TRBV20-1 and TRBJ2-3; 7 nucleotides agree with TRBD1. CDR3 DNA sequence: TGCAGTGCTAGAGATTCGACAGGGCGCACAGATACGCAGTATTTT. Translation: CSARDSTGRTDTQYF.